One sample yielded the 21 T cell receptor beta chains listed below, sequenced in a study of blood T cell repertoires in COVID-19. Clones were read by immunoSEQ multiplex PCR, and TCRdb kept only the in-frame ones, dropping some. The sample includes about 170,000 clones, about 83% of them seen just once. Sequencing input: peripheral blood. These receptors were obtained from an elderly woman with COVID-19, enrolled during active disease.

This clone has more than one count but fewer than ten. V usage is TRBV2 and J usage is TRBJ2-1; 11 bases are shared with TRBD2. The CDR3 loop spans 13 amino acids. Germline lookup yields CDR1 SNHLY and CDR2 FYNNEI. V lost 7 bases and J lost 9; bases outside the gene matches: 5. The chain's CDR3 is CASKLAGAGEQFF. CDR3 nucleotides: TGTGCCAGCAAACTAGCGGGAGCAGGTGAGCAGTTCTTC.

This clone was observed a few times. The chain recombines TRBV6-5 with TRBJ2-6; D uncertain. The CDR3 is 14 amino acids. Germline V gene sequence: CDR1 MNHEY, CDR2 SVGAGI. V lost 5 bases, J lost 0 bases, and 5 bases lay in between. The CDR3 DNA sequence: TGTGCCAGCAGTACAATCTCTGGGGCCAACGTCCTGACTTTC. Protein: CASSTISGANVLTF.

The CDR3 protein is CAIAASYEQYF. Written as DNA, the CDR3 is TGTGCCATCGCGGCCTCCTACGAGCAGTACTTC. The chain joins TRBV10-3 to TRBJ2-7; D ambiguous. CDR1 is ENHRY and CDR2 is SYGVKD in the germline V gene. Trimming cost V 8 bases and J 0 bases, with 5 bases left between them. CDR3 length: 11 residues.

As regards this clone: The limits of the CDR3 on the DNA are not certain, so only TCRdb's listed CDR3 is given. CDR3 sequence reads: CASSTSSYEQYF. The gene calls are TRBV2 and TRBJ2-7; no DNA check was done on the table's D call, TRBD2. The CDR3 has 12 residues if both end residues are counted. Per the germline V gene, CDR1 is SNHLY and CDR2 is FYNNEI.

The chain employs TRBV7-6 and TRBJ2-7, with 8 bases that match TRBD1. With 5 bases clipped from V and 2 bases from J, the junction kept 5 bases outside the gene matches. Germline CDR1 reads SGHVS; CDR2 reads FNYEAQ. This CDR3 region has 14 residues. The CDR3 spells CASSGGQGTYEQYF. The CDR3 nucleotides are TGTGCCAGCAGCGGCGGACAGGGCACCTACGAGCAGTACTTC.

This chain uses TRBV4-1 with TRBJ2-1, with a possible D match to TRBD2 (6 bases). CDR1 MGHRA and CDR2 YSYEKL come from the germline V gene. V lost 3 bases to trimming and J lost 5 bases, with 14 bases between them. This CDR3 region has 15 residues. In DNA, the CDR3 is TGCGCCAGCAGCCAGAATGCTCCGGGGGACAATGAGCAGTTCTTC. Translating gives CASSQNAPGDNEQFF.

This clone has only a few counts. The CDR3 here is CASVRAGSSYNEQFF. The CDR3 DNA reads TGTGCTAGTGTTCGAGCGGGGAGCTCCTACAATGAGCAGTTCTTC. The rearrangement uses TRBV12-5 and TRBJ2-1, with 7 bases fitting TRBD2. Germline assignment: CDR1 LGHNT and CDR2 FRNRAP. V trimming: 7 bases; J trimming: 0 bases; junction bases outside the gene matches: 6. There are 15 residues in the CDR3.

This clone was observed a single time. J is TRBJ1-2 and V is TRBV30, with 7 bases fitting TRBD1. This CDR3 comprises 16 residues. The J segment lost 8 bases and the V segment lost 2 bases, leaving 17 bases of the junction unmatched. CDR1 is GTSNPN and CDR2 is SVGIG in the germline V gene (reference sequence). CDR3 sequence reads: CAWSPLINRGRGGYTF. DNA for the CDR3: TGTGCCTGGAGTCCCCTCATTAACAGGGGACGAGGAGGCTACACCTTC. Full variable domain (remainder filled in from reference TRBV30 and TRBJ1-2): SQTIHQWPATLVQPVGSPLSLECTVEGTSNPNLYWYRQAAGRGLQLLFYSVGIGQISSEVPQNLSASRPQDRQFILSSKKLLLSDSGFYLCAWSPLINRGRGGYTFGSGTRLTVV.

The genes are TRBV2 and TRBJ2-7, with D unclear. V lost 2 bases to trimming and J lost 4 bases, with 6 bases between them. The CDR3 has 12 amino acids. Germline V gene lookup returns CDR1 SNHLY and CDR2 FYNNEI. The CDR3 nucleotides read TGTGCCAGCAGTGAATCCCTGTACGAGCAGTACTTC. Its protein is CASSESLYEQYF.

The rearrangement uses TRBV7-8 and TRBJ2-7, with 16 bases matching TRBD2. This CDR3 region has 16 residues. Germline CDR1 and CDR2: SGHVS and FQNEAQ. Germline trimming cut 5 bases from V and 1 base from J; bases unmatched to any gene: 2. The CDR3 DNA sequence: TGTGCCAGCAGCATGGGACTAGCGGGAGGGTCCTACGAGCAGTACTTC. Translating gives CASSMGLAGGSYEQYF.

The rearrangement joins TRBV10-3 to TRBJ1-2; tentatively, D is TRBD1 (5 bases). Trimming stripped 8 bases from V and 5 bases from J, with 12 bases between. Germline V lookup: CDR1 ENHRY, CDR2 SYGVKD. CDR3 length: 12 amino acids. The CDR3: CAIGQGGYGYTF. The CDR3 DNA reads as TGTGCCATCGGCCAGGGAGGGTATGGCTACACCTTC.

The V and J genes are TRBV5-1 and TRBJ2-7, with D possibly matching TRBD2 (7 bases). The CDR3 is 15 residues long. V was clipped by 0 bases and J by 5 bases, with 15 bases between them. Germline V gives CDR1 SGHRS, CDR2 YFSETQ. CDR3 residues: CASSLVGGGIDEQYF. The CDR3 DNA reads TGCGCCAGCAGCTTGGTGGGAGGGGGTATCGACGAGCAGTACTTC.

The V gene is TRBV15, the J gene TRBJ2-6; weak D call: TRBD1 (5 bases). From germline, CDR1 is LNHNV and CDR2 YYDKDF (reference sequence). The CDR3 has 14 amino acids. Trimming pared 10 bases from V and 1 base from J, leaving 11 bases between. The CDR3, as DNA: TGTGCCAGCCGATCAGGGTCTGGGGCCAACGTCCTGACTTTC. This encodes CASRSGSGANVLTF.

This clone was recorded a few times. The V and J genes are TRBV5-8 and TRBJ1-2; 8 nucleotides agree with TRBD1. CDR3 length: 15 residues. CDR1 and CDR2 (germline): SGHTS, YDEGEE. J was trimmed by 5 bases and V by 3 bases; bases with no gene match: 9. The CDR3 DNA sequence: TGTGCCAGCAGCTCGAGGACAGGGAGGAGGTATGGCTACACCTTC. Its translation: CASSSRTGRRYGYTF.

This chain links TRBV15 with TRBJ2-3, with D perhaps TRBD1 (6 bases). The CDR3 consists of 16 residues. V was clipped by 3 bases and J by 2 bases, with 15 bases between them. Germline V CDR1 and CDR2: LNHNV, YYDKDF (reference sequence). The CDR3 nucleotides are TGTGCCACCAGCAGGGGACACGGAATTGACACAGATACGCAGTATTTT. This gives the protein CATSRGHGIDTDTQYF.

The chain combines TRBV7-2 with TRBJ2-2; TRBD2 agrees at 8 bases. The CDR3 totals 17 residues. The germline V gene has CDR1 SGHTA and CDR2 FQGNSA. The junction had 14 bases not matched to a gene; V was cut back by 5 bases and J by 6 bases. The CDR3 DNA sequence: TGTGCCAGCAGCACAGGGCGTGGGCAGCGGGGGTCCGGGGAGCTGTTTTTT. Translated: CASSTGRGQRGSGELFF.

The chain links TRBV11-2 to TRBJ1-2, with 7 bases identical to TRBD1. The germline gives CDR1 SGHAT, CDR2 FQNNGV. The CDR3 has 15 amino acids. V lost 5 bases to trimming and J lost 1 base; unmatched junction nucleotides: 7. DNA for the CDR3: TGTGCCAGCAGCCATGCCGGGACAGTTAACTATGGCTACACCTTC. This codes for CASSHAGTVNYGYTF.

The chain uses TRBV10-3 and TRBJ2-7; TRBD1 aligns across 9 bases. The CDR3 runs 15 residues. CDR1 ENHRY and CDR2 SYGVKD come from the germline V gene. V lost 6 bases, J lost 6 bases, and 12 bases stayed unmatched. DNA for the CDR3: TGTGCCATCAGCGTTCCGGGACAGGGAATTAGCGAGCAGTACTTC. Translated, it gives CAISVPGQGISEQYF.

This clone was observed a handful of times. The DNA for the CDR3 is TGTGCCAGCAGTGAGGGACAGGGGGCCTATCAGCCCCAGCATTTT. This codes for CASSEGQGAYQPQHF. The chain couples TRBV2 to TRBJ1-5; 12 bases are a match to TRBD1. The CDR3 consists of 15 residues. J was trimmed by 5 bases and V by 3 bases; bases with no gene match: 2. Per germline, CDR1 SNHLY and CDR2 FYNNEI.

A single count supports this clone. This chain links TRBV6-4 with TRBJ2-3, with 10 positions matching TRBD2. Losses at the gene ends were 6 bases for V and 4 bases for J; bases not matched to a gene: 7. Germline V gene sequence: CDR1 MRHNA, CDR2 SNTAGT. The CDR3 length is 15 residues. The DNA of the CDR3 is TGTGCCAGCAGCCCTAGCGGGAGCGCCCCAGATACGCAGTATTTT. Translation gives CASSPSGSAPDTQYF.

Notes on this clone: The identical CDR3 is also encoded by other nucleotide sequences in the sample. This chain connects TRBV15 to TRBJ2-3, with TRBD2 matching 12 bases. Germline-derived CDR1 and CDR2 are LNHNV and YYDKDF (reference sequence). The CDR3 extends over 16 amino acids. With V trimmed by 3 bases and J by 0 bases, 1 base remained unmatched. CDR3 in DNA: TGTGCCACCAGCAGGGGACTAGCGGGTAGCACAGATACGCAGTATTTT. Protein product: CATSRGLAGSTDTQYF.